The next 23 T cell receptor beta chains were all read from a single sample in a study. Using its own MiXCR run on the 5' RACE reads, TCRdb lists one record per CDR3 protein. Counted here are tens of thousands of distinct CDR3 sequences, 20% to 25% occurring once; the ten biggest clones make up just under 3%. Sequencing input: memory CD4+ T cells sorted from a lymph node. Specified subset: memory CD4+ T cells, CD4+CD45RO+CD25-. These receptors were obtained from a female donor with breast cancer.

To note about this clonotype: This sequence may be a read error, since a much larger clone differs from it by one base. Because the CDR3 is missing its conserved closing phenylalanine or tryptophan, this is likely a read error. This rearrangement joins TRBV5-1 to TRBJ1-1; D remains unclear. Trimming stripped 2 bases from V and 1 base from J, with 3 bases between. CDR1 is SGHRS, CDR2 YFSETQ, per germline. CDR3 length: 12 residues. This CDR3 reads CASSLTNTEAFL. DNA of the CDR3: TGCGCCAGCAGCTTAACGAACACTGAAGCTTTCCTT.

The chain joins TRBV12-3 or TRBV12-4 to TRBJ1-1; D gene uncertain. Trimming pared 1 base from V and 4 bases from J, leaving 4 bases between. The CDR3 totals 12 residues. The CDR3 nucleotides are TGTGCCAGCAGTTTAGAGCCCACTGAAGCTTTCTTT. Translated: CASSLEPTEAFF.

The sample holds many counts of this clonotype. V usage is TRBV6-5 and J usage is TRBJ1-5; maybe TRBD1 (5 bases). Trimming took off 5 bases at V and 1 base at J, with 9 bases between the two ends. The CDR3 runs to 14 residues. CDR1 is MNHEY, CDR2 SVGAGI, per germline. The CDR3 is CASSQGLSNQPQHF. The DNA of the CDR3 is TGTGCCAGCAGTCAGGGTCTAAGCAATCAGCCCCAGCATTTT.

The table lists this clonotype with a count of one. The V and J genes are TRBV7-2 and TRBJ2-3; 8 positions match TRBD1. Trimming at V came to 5 bases and at J to 1 base, leaving 8 bases not matched to a gene. The CDR3 is made up of 16 amino acids. CDR1 is SGHTA and CDR2 is FQGNSA in the germline V gene. In DNA, the CDR3 is TGTGCCAGCAGCGAGACAGGGGCGGTGGGCACAGATACGCAGTATTTT. Translation: CASSETGAVGTDTQYF.

This clonotype was seen a few times. The chain joins TRBV12-3 or TRBV12-4 to TRBJ2-7; 7 nucleotides align to TRBD2. CDR3 size: 14 residues. Germline trimming cut 6 bases from V and 4 bases from J; bases unmatched to any gene: 9. Here the CDR3 DNA reads TGTGCCAGCAGCCGGACTAGTCCCCTATACGAGCAGTACTTC. Amino acid sequence: CASSRTSPLYEQYF.

This clonotype was found a few times. The chain links TRBV18 to TRBJ2-1; tentatively, D is TRBD1 or TRBD2 (5 bases each). Trimming stripped 5 bases from V and 7 bases from J, with 18 bases between. CDR3 length equals 15 residues. Germline CDR1 reads KGHSH; CDR2 reads LQKENI. CDR3 loop: CASSRGPEYPNEQFF. The DNA for the CDR3 is TGTGCCAGCTCAAGGGGACCCGAATACCCAAATGAGCAGTTCTTC. The full variable domain, with the rest looked up from reference TRBV18 and TRBJ2-1, is NAGVMQNPRHLVRRRGQEARLRCSPMKGHSHVYWYRQLPEEGLKFMVYLQKENIIDESGMPKERFSAEFPKEGPSILRIQQVVRGDSAAYFCASSRGPEYPNEQFFGPGTRLTVL.

The chain has TRBV5-1 and TRBJ2-5; D is perhaps TRBD1 (6 bases). V lost 7 bases and J lost 2, with 12 bases in between. Germline CDR1 reads SGHRS; CDR2 reads YFSETQ. The CDR3 contains 13 residues. The CDR3 region has the DNA TGCGCCAGCGCCCGGACAGTTCAAGAGACCCAGTACTTC. Translated: CASARTVQETQYF.

This clonotype was seen at least ten times. The CDR3 DNA is TGCGCCAGCAGCTTGGGGGGATCAGGGCAGCCCCAGCATTTT. Translating it yields CASSLGGSGQPQHF. The chain employs TRBV5-1 and TRBJ1-5, with D perhaps matching TRBD1 (5 bases). This CDR3 has 14 amino acids. V lost 0 bases and J 7 bases, leaving 11 bases between the germline ends. Germline V CDR1 and CDR2: SGHRS, YFSETQ. Using reference TRBV5-1 and TRBJ1-5 for the parts outside the CDR3, the full variable domain is KAGVTQTPRYLIKTRGQQVTLSCSPISGHRSVSWYQQTPGQGLQFLFEYFSETQRNKGNFPGRFSGRQFSNSRSEMNVSTLELGDSALYLCASSLGGSGQPQHFGDGTRLSIL.

This clonotype was observed a handful of times. The genes are TRBV20-1 and TRBJ2-1; TRBD2 matches 10 bases. This CDR3 has 15 amino acids. Per the germline V gene, CDR1 is DFQATT and CDR2 is SNEGSKA (reference sequence). J was trimmed by 6 bases and V by 3 bases; bases with no gene match: 8. This CDR3 is CSASPLGTSVNEQFF. CDR3 coding DNA: TGCAGTGCTAGCCCACTCGGGACTAGCGTCAATGAGCAGTTCTTC.

The rearrangement uses TRBV11-2 and TRBJ2-7, with TRBD1 matching over 7 bases. The CDR3 runs 16 residues. Per germline, CDR1 SGHAT and CDR2 FQNNGV. J gave up 0 bases and V 4 bases, and 9 bases lay outside the gene matches. The chain's CDR3 is CASSSNGDSSSYEQYF. DNA of the CDR3: TGTGCCAGCAGCTCGAATGGGGACAGTAGCTCCTACGAGCAGTACTTC.

The rearrangement links TRBV10-1 to TRBJ2-2; no clear D gene. CDR3 length equals 11 residues. V lost 10 bases, J lost 5 bases, and 8 bases lay in between. In germline, CDR1 is WNHNN, CDR2 SYGVQD (reference sequence). The chain's CDR3 is CATIPTGELFF. CDR3 bases: TGCGCCACCATACCAACCGGGGAGCTGTTTTTT.

This clonotype was picked up a small number of times. The chain combines TRBV7-3 with TRBJ2-3; weak D call: TRBD2 (7 bases). In germline, CDR1 is SGHTA, CDR2 FQGTGA. The germline V and J ends were trimmed by 4 bases and 0 bases, with 11 bases remaining between them. This CDR3 has 15 amino acids. The CDR3 is CASSWGGPSTDTQYF. The DNA of the CDR3 is TGTGCCAGCAGCTGGGGGGGCCCCAGCACAGATACGCAGTATTTT.

In this sample, this clonotype turned up a few times. The chain combines TRBV20-1 with TRBJ2-5, with TRBD2 matching over 8 bases. Germline V CDR1 and CDR2: DFQATT, SNEGSKA (reference sequence). CDR3 length equals 18 residues. The ends lost 3 bases at V and 0 bases at J; junction bases unmatched: 15. This CDR3 reads CSASIFGRGDLHQETQYF. The CDR3 DNA sequence: TGCAGTGCTAGTATATTTGGGCGGGGGGACTTGCACCAAGAGACCCAGTACTTC.

This clonotype was counted only a few times. The V gene is TRBV20-1, the J gene TRBJ1-2; 7 nucleotides agree with TRBD1. Germline V CDR1 and CDR2: DFQATT, SNEGSKA (reference sequence). This CDR3 contains 13 residues. V dropped 6 bases and J dropped 3; count of bases not matched to a gene: 7. The CDR3, as DNA: TGCAGTGCGGATAGACAGGGCTACTATGGCTACACCTTC. Protein: CSADRQGYYGYTF.

The chain uses TRBV11-2 and TRBJ1-1, with D uncertain. Germline V gene data show CDR1 as SGHAT and CDR2 as FQNNGV. The V gene lost 0 bases and the J gene lost 9 bases, with 8 bases spanning the gap. The CDR3 spans 12 residues. The CDR3 DNA follows: TGTGCCAGCAGCTTAGAACAGCTCAAAGCTTTCTTT. Its translation: CASSLEQLKAFF.

This rearrangement joins TRBV5-1 to TRBJ1-2, with a tentative D call TRBD1 (6 bases). CDR1 is SGHRS and CDR2 is YFSETQ in the germline V gene. V was cut by 3 bases and J by 0 bases, with 18 bases left in between. The CDR3 loop spans 17 amino acids. The CDR3: CASSWGELTGSNYGYTF. DNA for the CDR3: TGCGCCAGCAGCTGGGGTGAATTGACAGGCTCTAACTATGGCTACACCTTC.

The chain recombines TRBV7-3 with TRBJ2-2, with 8 positions matching TRBD2. V lost 5 bases, J lost 8 bases, and 13 bases stayed unmatched. The CDR3 contains 16 residues. Germline V lookup: CDR1 SGHTA, CDR2 FQGTGA. CDR3 DNA: TGTGCCAGCAGCCCCGCGACAGCGGGAGAAGGAGGGGAGCTGTTTTTT. It translates to CASSPATAGEGGELFF.

Here the CDR3 reads CASSRPGRGPTEAFF. The CDR3 coding sequence is TGTGCCAGCAGTCGCCCGGGACGGGGCCCTACTGAAGCTTTCTTT. The chain carries TRBV6-5 and TRBJ1-1; D may be TRBD1 (5 bases). Germline V gene lookup returns CDR1 MNHEY and CDR2 SVGAGI. CDR3 size: 15 residues. With 5 bases removed from V and 5 bases from J, the gap between germline ends came to 18 bases.

This clonotype was seen repeatedly, ten times or more. This CDR3 is CASRPLRFERQETQYF. CDR3 bases: TGTGCCAGCAGACCCCTCAGGTTTGAGAGACAAGAGACCCAGTACTTC. V and J are TRBV7-9 and TRBJ2-5; D uncertain. Per germline, CDR1 SEHNR and CDR2 FQNEAQ (reference sequence). This CDR3 is built from 16 residues. Trimming pared 6 bases from V and 2 bases from J, leaving 19 bases between.

This chain uses TRBV9 with TRBJ2-6; D gene unclear. Germline V CDR1 and CDR2: SGDLS, YYNGEE. Trimming pared 5 bases from V and 0 bases from J, leaving 9 bases between. The CDR3 sequence is 15 residues long. The CDR3 loop is CASSPKVSGANVLTF. The CDR3 nucleotides read TGTGCCAGCAGTCCCAAGGTCTCTGGGGCCAACGTCCTGACTTTC.

As to this clonotype: This may arise from a read error, as a much more abundant clone is one base away. The chain joins TRBV29-1 to TRBJ1-2, with unresolved D. The ends were cut back, 8 bases at V and 8 bases at J, with 15 bases in the middle. Germline CDR1 is SQVTM and CDR2 is ANQGSEA. This CDR3 comprises 11 residues. CDR3 bases: TGCAGCATGATCTTCTTGCAGGGCTACACCTTC. Protein: CSMIFLQGYTF.

As concerns this clonotype: This may come from a read error, since a much larger clone is one base off. The conserved final phenylalanine or tryptophan is absent from the CDR3, which likely points to a read error. The chain combines TRBV28 with TRBJ1-5, with 8 bases lining up with TRBD1. V was clipped by 3 bases and J by 6 bases; unmatched bases: 10. CDR3 size: 16 residues. CDR1 and CDR2 (germline): MDHEN, SYDVKM. The CDR3 DNA follows: TGTGCCAGCAGTTTCGGGACCAGGGGGCGAGGTCAGCCCCAGCATCTT. This sequence encodes CASSFGTRGRGQPQHL.

For the CDR3, the DNA is TGTGCCAGCTTTGCGGACCCCGGGACTAAGACAAAACAGACCCAGTACTTC. Translating gives CASFADPGTKTKQTQYF. The chain has TRBV6-1 and TRBJ2-5, with 7 bases lining up with TRBD2. With V trimmed by 8 bases and J by 6 bases, 21 bases remained unmatched. Germline CDR1 is MNHNS and CDR2 is SASEGT. The CDR3 loop spans 17 amino acids.